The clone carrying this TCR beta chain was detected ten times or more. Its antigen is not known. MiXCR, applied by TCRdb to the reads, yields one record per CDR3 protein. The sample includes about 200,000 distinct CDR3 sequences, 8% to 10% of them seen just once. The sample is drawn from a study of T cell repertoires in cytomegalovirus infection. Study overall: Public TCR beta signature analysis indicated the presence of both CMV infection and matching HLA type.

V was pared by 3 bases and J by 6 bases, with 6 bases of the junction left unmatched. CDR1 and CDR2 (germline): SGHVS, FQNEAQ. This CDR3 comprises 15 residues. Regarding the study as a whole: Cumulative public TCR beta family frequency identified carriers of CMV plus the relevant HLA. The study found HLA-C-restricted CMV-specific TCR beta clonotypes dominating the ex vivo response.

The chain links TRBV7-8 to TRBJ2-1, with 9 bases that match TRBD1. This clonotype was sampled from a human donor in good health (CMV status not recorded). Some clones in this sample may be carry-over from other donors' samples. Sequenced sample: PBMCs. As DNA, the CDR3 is TGTGCCAGCAGCTTCAAAACACAGGGGGCCAATGAGCAGTTCTTC. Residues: CASSFKTQGANEQFF.